The 7 T cell receptor beta chains in this list originate from one sample, sequenced in a study of cytomegalovirus exposure and HLA in healthy donors. TCRdb keeps only in-frame clones here, not all; method: immunoSEQ multiplex PCR. Here the sample spans around 170,000 clones, about 88% being singletons. The sample taken for sequencing was PBMCs. These receptors all come from a man aged 18 to 29 in good health and CMV-seronegative.

This clone was seen a few times. The rearrangement links TRBV6-1 to TRBJ1-5; D gene unclear. V lost 2 bases, J lost 3 bases, and 11 bases lay in between. The CDR3 consists of 15 residues. Germline assignment: CDR1 MNHNS and CDR2 SASEGT. The CDR3 here is CASSESRQYNQPQHF. The CDR3 bases are TGTGCCAGCAGTGAAAGCAGGCAGTACAATCAGCCCCAGCATTTT.

As regards this clone: An end of the junction does not agree with germline; a read error may underlie this. The CDR3: CASSQGLRGANIQYF. Here the CDR3 DNA reads TGCGCCAGCAGTCAAGGCCTCAGGGGAGCAAACATTCAGTACTTC. The gene calls are TRBV4-1 and TRBJ2-4, with D perhaps matching TRBD1 (6 bases). This CDR3 region has 15 residues. The V gene's germline CDR1 is MGHRA and CDR2 YSYEKL.

A note on this clone: The sample holds other DNA sequences that translate to the same CDR3. The chain carries TRBV6-5 and TRBJ1-4; 7 bases are a match to TRBD1. V lost 2 bases, J lost 4 bases, and 1 base stayed unmatched. The germline gives CDR1 MNHEY, CDR2 SVGAGI. The CDR3 runs 14 residues. This chain's CDR3 is CASSYGTVNEKLFF. The CDR3 nucleotides are TGTGCCAGCAGTTACGGGACAGTTAATGAAAAACTGTTTTTT.

The V call is TRBV14, the J call TRBJ2-5, with a weak D call TRBD2 (5 bases). The CDR3 runs to 16 residues. Per germline, CDR1 SGHDN and CDR2 FVKESK. Trimming shortened V by 0 bases and J by 4 bases, and 15 bases separated the two germline ends. CDR3 sequence: CASSQDVPGFTETQYF. CDR3 nucleotide sequence: TGTGCCAGCAGCCAAGACGTCCCGGGGTTTACAGAGACCCAGTACTTC.

The V and J genes are TRBV28 and TRBJ2-7; the match to TRBD1 covers 7 bases. V lost 6 bases, J lost 0 bases, and 11 bases stayed unmatched. Germline assignment: CDR1 MDHEN and CDR2 SYDVKM. The CDR3 sequence is 16 residues long. DNA of the CDR3: TGTGCCAGCAGGAGACCCCTGACAGGGTTCTCCTACGAGCAGTACTTC. Amino acids: CASRRPLTGFSYEQYF.

The chain carries TRBV7-9 and TRBJ2-2; 12 positions agree with TRBD2. Germline V gene sequence: CDR1 SEHNR, CDR2 FQNEAQ (reference sequence). V dropped 5 bases and J dropped 4; count of bases not matched to a gene: 8. The CDR3 is made up of 17 amino acids. The CDR3: CASSHPLAGGSTGELFF. CDR3 coding DNA: TGTGCCAGCAGCCACCCACTAGCGGGAGGTTCCACCGGGGAGCTGTTTTTT. The variable domain in full, completed from reference TRBV7-9 and TRBJ2-2, reads DTGVSQNPRHKITKRGQNVTFRCDPISEHNRLYWYRQTLGQGPEFLTYFQNEAQLEKSRLLSDRFSAERPKGSFSTLEIQRTEQGDSAMYLCASSHPLAGGSTGELFFGEGSRLTVL.

The rearrangement uses TRBV7-6 and TRBJ2-7; 14 bases fit TRBD2. The CDR3 has 15 amino acids. From germline, CDR1 is SGHVS and CDR2 FNYEAQ. V gave up 5 bases and J gave up 7 bases; unmatched junction bases: 7. DNA of the CDR3: TGTGCCAGCAGCGAGGGACTAGCGGGAGCTGAGGAGCAGTACTTC. Translated: CASSEGLAGAEEQYF.